The 30 T cell receptor beta chains below all came from one sample that was sequenced in a study of cytomegalovirus exposure and HLA in healthy donors. In the PCR, 60 Vbeta and 13 Jbeta primers were used. The table came from immunoSEQ multiplex PCR; TCRdb's copy has only in-frame clones and leaves some out. This sample has some 180,000 clones, with 75% to 90% found just once. The source material was PBMCs. These receptors all stem from a girl between 5 and 17 years old in good health and CMV-seropositive.

V is TRBV30 and J is TRBJ1-3; perhaps TRBD1 as D (5 bases). The CDR3 sequence is 15 residues long. CDR1 is GTSNPN, CDR2 SVGIG, per germline (reference sequence). Trimming pared 4 bases from V and 0 bases from J, leaving 13 bases between. The CDR3 protein is CAWTRAGISGNTIYF. The DNA of the CDR3 is TGTGCCTGGACCAGGGCTGGGATCTCTGGAAACACCATATATTTT.

This clone appeared a few times. The chain couples TRBV5-4 to TRBJ2-7, with 13 bases matching TRBD2. The CDR3 covers 17 residues. V was clipped by 0 bases and J by 1 base; unmatched bases: 4. The germline V gene encodes CDR1 SGHNT and CDR2 YYREEE (reference sequence). This CDR3 reads CASSLAPGLAGSYEQYF. In nucleotides, the CDR3 is TGTGCCAGCAGCTTGGCCCCGGGACTAGCGGGGTCCTACGAGCAGTACTTC.

The chain uses TRBV14 and TRBJ1-1; unclear D gene. The germline V gene encodes CDR1 SGHDN and CDR2 FVKESK. The CDR3 is 12 amino acids. The V and J ends lost 1 base and 4 bases respectively, with 4 bases between them. The CDR3 DNA reads as TGTGCCAGCAGCCAAGGAGGCACTGAAGCTTTCTTT. It is translated as CASSQGGTEAFF.

The chain couples TRBV6-1 to TRBJ2-2; D may be TRBD2 (5 bases). This CDR3 contains 15 residues. Germline V CDR1 and CDR2: MNHNS, SASEGT. V lost 6 bases and J lost 2, with 13 bases in between. The CDR3 region is CASRGRDSNTGELFF. The CDR3 DNA follows: TGTGCCAGCAGGGGCCGGGATAGTAACACCGGGGAGCTGTTTTTT.

This chain joins TRBV10-3 and TRBJ2-4, with D possibly TRBD2 on 6 matching bases. V lost 5 bases and J lost 2, with 16 bases in between. The CDR3 is made up of 16 amino acids. Germline V gene lookup returns CDR1 ENHRY and CDR2 SYGVKD. For the CDR3, the DNA is TGTGCCATCAGTCCAGGTAGTAGCGGTCCCAAAAACATTCAGTACTTC. This gives the protein CAISPGSSGPKNIQYF.

This rearrangement joins TRBV7-8 to TRBJ1-1; maybe TRBD1 (5 bases). V gave up 5 bases and J gave up 3 bases, with 19 bases separating them. The CDR3 covers 16 residues. Germline V lookup: CDR1 SGHVS, CDR2 FQNEAQ. The CDR3 loop reads CASSPSGGKGDTEAFF. The CDR3 DNA is TGTGCCAGCAGCCCTTCGGGGGGGAAAGGGGACACTGAAGCTTTCTTT. Full variable domain (rest looked up from reference TRBV7-8 and TRBJ1-1): GAGVSQSPRYKVAKRGQDVALRCDPISGHVSLFWYQQALGQGPEFLTYFQNEAQLDKSGLPSDRFFAERPEGSVSTLKIQRTQQEDSAVYLCASSPSGGKGDTEAFFGQGTRLTVV.

The chain recombines TRBV6-5 with TRBJ2-1; 8 positions match TRBD2. The CDR3 is 15 amino acids. V gave up 5 bases and J gave up 2 bases; unmatched junction bases: 5. From germline, CDR1 is MNHEY and CDR2 SVGAGI. The CDR3 sequence: CASSRAGVPYNEQFF. The CDR3 DNA reads TGTGCCAGCAGTCGAGCGGGAGTACCCTACAATGAGCAGTTCTTC.

This rearrangement joins TRBV19 to TRBJ2-5; weak D call: TRBD2 (5 bases). CDR3 length equals 17 residues. The V end was cut by 2 bases, the J end by 3 bases, with 19 bases between. Germline CDR1 LNHDA, CDR2 SQIVND (reference sequence). In DNA form, the CDR3 reads TGTGCCAGTAGTATAACCCCATGGAGGCCTCAAAAAGAGACCCAGTACTTC. Encoded protein: CASSITPWRPQKETQYF.

The chain carries TRBV9 and TRBJ2-3; TRBD2 aligns across 9 bases. Germline V CDR1 and CDR2: SGDLS, YYNGEE. V shed 0 bases and J 4 bases; nucleotides not matched to a gene: 6. The CDR3 has 16 residues. The chain's CDR3 is CASSVGSGRPADTQYF. In DNA form, the CDR3 reads TGTGCCAGCAGCGTAGGTAGCGGGAGACCCGCAGATACGCAGTATTTT.

The gene calls are TRBV2 and TRBJ2-7; TRBD1 might be the D (6 bases). The ends were cut back, 3 bases at V and 2 bases at J, with 17 bases in the middle. CDR3 length: 16 residues. The germline V gene encodes CDR1 SNHLY and CDR2 FYNNEI. The CDR3 is CASSDYDGQLTYEQYF. The CDR3 nucleotides read TGTGCCAGCAGTGATTACGATGGACAGCTAACCTACGAGCAGTACTTC. The full variable domain, in which reference TRBV2 and TRBJ2-7 provide the parts outside the CDR3, is EPEVTQTPSHQVTQMGQEVILRCVPISNHLYFYWYRQILGQKVEFLVSFYNNEISEKSEIFDDQFSVERPDGSNFTLKIRSTKLEDSAMYFCASSDYDGQLTYEQYFGPGTRLTVT.

The chain joins TRBV7-6 to TRBJ2-3; D might be TRBD2 (5 bases). Trimming removed 2 bases from V and 0 bases from J, with 9 bases in between. Per the germline V gene, CDR1 is SGHVS and CDR2 is FNYEAQ. The CDR3 is 15 residues long. CDR3 in DNA: TGTGCCAGCAGCTTATTGGCTAGCAGCACAGATACGCAGTATTTT. Translating it yields CASSLLASSTDTQYF.

The chain links TRBV5-4 to TRBJ1-4; D ambiguous. Germline V CDR1 and CDR2: SGHNT, YYREEE (reference sequence). The CDR3 is 14 amino acids. The ends were cut back, 0 bases at V and 0 bases at J, with 3 bases in the middle. The CDR3: CASSLAPTNEKLFF. The CDR3 DNA reads TGTGCCAGCAGCTTGGCTCCAACTAATGAAAAACTGTTTTTT.

The chain links TRBV5-4 to TRBJ2-5; D possibly corresponds to TRBD1 (6 bases). Per the germline V gene, CDR1 is SGHNT and CDR2 is YYREEE (reference sequence). V dropped 3 bases and J dropped 5 bases, with 14 bases sitting between them. The CDR3 has 14 amino acids. CDR3 in amino acids: CASSWDGTRETQYF. CDR3 coding DNA: TGTGCCAGCAGCTGGGACGGGACAAGGGAGACCCAGTACTTC.

The rearrangement uses TRBV7-9 and TRBJ1-2; the D gene is possibly TRBD1 (6 bases). In germline, CDR1 is SEHNR, CDR2 FQNEAQ (reference sequence). The V end lost 0 bases, the J end lost 2 bases, and 7 bases lay between the germline ends. The CDR3 extends over 14 amino acids. The chain's CDR3 is CASSLAGQNYGYTF. CDR3 in DNA: TGTGCCAGCAGCTTAGCAGGACAGAACTATGGCTACACCTTC.

The rearrangement links TRBV9 to TRBJ2-5, with 12 bases identical to TRBD2. Germline trimming cut 2 bases from V and 5 bases from J; bases unmatched to any gene: 7. The V gene's germline CDR1 is SGDLS and CDR2 YYNGEE. The CDR3 has 16 amino acids. The DNA for the CDR3 is TGTGCCAGCAGCGTGGCTAGCGGGAGGGCCTGGGAGACCCAGTACTTC. This gives the protein CASSVASGRAWETQYF.

V is TRBV4-1 and J is TRBJ2-6; 11 nucleotides match TRBD2. CDR3 length: 22 amino acids. Losses at the gene ends were 0 bases for V and 0 bases for J; bases not matched to a gene: 13. Germline V gene lookup returns CDR1 MGHRA and CDR2 YSYEKL. CDR3 sequence reads: CASSQDTNLAGGKISGANVLTF. CDR3 DNA: TGCGCCAGCAGCCAAGATACCAATTTAGCGGGAGGGAAAATCTCTGGGGCCAACGTCCTGACTTTC.

The chain is built from TRBV2 and TRBJ2-3; D perhaps matches TRBD2 (5 bases). The V gene lost 8 bases and the J gene lost 3 bases, with 18 bases spanning the gap. The CDR3 contains 15 residues. CDR1 and CDR2 from the germline V gene are SNHLY and FYNNEI. CDR3 sequence: CASPQGGEITDTQYF. CDR3 nucleotide sequence: TGTGCCAGCCCCCAAGGAGGTGAGATAACAGATACGCAGTATTTT.

This chain links TRBV5-4 with TRBJ1-2, with 8 nucleotides matching TRBD1. J lost 1 base, V lost 3 bases, and 5 bases had no gene match. The CDR3 is 15 residues long. Germline CDR1 is SGHNT and CDR2 is YYREEE (reference sequence). CDR3 coding DNA: TGTGCCAGCAGCTCCAGGGGGCCTATTAACTATGGCTACACCTTC. As protein: CASSSRGPINYGYTF.

This clone was observed a handful of times. The chain joins TRBV27 to TRBJ1-1; TRBD1 agrees at 8 bases. Germline CDR1 MNHEY, CDR2 SMNVEV (reference sequence). Trimming at V came to 6 bases and at J to 1 base, leaving 7 bases not matched to a gene. This CDR3 has 15 amino acids. The CDR3 sequence: CASRLETGENTEAFF. The CDR3 DNA sequence: TGTGCCAGCAGGTTAGAGACAGGGGAGAACACTGAAGCTTTCTTT.

This clone was picked up a small number of times. DNA for the CDR3: TGTGCCAGCAGTTACTCGAGTACGGGCTCCTACGAGCAGTACTTC. Residues: CASSYSSTGSYEQYF. This chain joins TRBV6-5 and TRBJ2-7; D is ambiguous. The V end was cut by 0 bases, the J end by 0 bases, with 9 bases between. CDR3 length equals 15 residues. Germline loops: CDR1 MNHEY, CDR2 SVGAGI.

This chain connects TRBV7-2 to TRBJ2-7, with 7 bases that match TRBD1. In germline, CDR1 is SGHTA, CDR2 FQGNSA. With 4 bases clipped from V and 2 bases from J, the junction kept 8 bases outside the gene matches. CDR3 length: 15 residues. CDR3: CASSSGQVAPYEQYF. CDR3 nucleotides: TGTGCCAGCAGCTCCGGACAGGTTGCGCCCTACGAGCAGTACTTC.

The V call is TRBV9, the J call TRBJ1-1; D may be TRBD1 (6 bases). Trimming took 3 bases from V and 6 from J, leaving 15 bases between them. CDR1 is SGDLS, CDR2 YYNGEE, per germline. The CDR3 loop spans 14 amino acids. CDR3 in amino acids: CASSAANRDPEAFF. CDR3 nucleotides: TGTGCCAGCAGCGCTGCAAACAGGGATCCTGAAGCTTTCTTT.

This clone was observed a handful of times. As DNA, the CDR3 is TGTGCCAGCAGATTGGACAGGGAAAGGACTGAAGCTTTCTTT. Protein product: CASRLDRERTEAFF. The rearrangement joins TRBV6-1 to TRBJ1-1; 8 bases are a match to TRBD1. Germline CDR1 reads MNHNS; CDR2 reads SASEGT. V shed 6 bases and J 5 bases; nucleotides not matched to a gene: 8. The CDR3 loop spans 14 amino acids.

The CDR3 sequence is CASSAAGLNTEAFF. The DNA for the CDR3 is TGTGCCAGTAGTGCAGCGGGGTTGAACACTGAAGCTTTCTTT. The chain uses TRBV19 and TRBJ1-1, with D uncertain. The V end was cut by 5 bases, the J end by 0 bases, with 10 bases between. The CDR3 totals 14 residues. Germline values: CDR1 LNHDA, CDR2 SQIVND (reference sequence).

V usage is TRBV5-1 and J usage is TRBJ1-1; D call uncertain. The V gene's germline CDR1 is SGHRS and CDR2 YFSETQ. V lost 5 bases and J 11 bases, leaving 13 bases between the germline ends. CDR3 length: 11 residues. CDR3 nucleotide sequence: TGCGCCAGCAGAGAAGACTTGAGGGCTTTCTTT. This sequence encodes CASREDLRAFF.

The CDR3 nucleotides are TGTGCCAGCAGCTTGTACTGGCGGGAGAGGGACTACGAGCAGTACTTC. This encodes CASSLYWRERDYEQYF. The chain couples TRBV5-6 to TRBJ2-7; 7 bases are shared with TRBD2. Losses at the gene ends were 1 base for V and 3 bases for J; bases not matched to a gene: 10. Germline loops: CDR1 SGHDT, CDR2 YYEEEE. The CDR3 consists of 16 residues.

For this clone: Mismatch with germline at one junction end may stem from a read error. The V gene is TRBV7-7, the J gene TRBJ2-5; TRBD2 agrees at 7 bases. The length of the CDR3 is 15 residues. The germline V gene encodes CDR1 SSHAT and CDR2 FNYEAQ (reference sequence). CDR3 DNA: TGTGCTAGCAGCCACCTCGCTAGCGGAGCAGAGACCCAGTACTTC. The encoded protein is CASSHLASGAETQYF.

The gene calls are TRBV27 and TRBJ2-7; tentative D call: TRBD1 (6 bases). The CDR3 consists of 14 residues. Trimming cost V 3 bases and J 2 bases, with 11 bases left between them. Germline V gives CDR1 MNHEY, CDR2 SMNVEV (reference sequence). The CDR3 spells CASSLSQGPYEQYF. The CDR3, as DNA: TGTGCCAGCAGTTTGAGCCAGGGGCCCTACGAGCAGTACTTC.

The V gene is TRBV2, the J gene TRBJ2-3, with 13 bases that match TRBD2. CDR1 SNHLY and CDR2 FYNNEI come from the germline V gene. After removal of 7 bases from V and 0 bases from J, the junction contained 13 bases not matched to a gene. The CDR3 extends over 19 amino acids. The CDR3 loop is CASTGGTSGRAGSTDTQYF. The DNA of the CDR3 is TGTGCCAGCACTGGGGGTACTAGCGGGAGGGCCGGGAGCACAGATACGCAGTATTTT.

The table lists this clone with a count of one. The chain carries TRBV25-1 and TRBJ2-5, with 7 bases aligning to TRBD1. Judging by the DNA end, TRBJ2-7 fits better; the J call may be wrong. The CDR3 runs 17 residues. Germline V gene lookup returns CDR1 MGHDK and CDR2 SYGVNS. CDR3 nucleotides: TGTGCCAGCAGTGCGATAAGGGGAACAGGGGTTAGCTACGAGCAGTACTTC. The encoded protein is CASSAIRGTGVSYEQYF.